This T cell receptor beta chain was sequenced during a study of tumor and adjacent non-tumor tissue in lung cancer (dated by TCRdb to the late 2010s). The study in broad terms: Of the cohort, 11 to 12 patients had adenocarcinoma, 2 had squamous cell carcinoma and 1 had small cell lung cancer. For each patient, one tumor sample and one normal lung sample were taken, giving under 35 paired specimens that underwent TCRbeta CDR3 sequencing. The roughly 15 patients were aged about 31 to 80 years, included 10 men and 5 women, and had TNM stage I to III disease. The study compared bulk TCRbeta repertoires from lung tumor tissue and matched distant non-tumor lung tissue of over 13 lung cancer patients. Sequencing produced more than 100,000,000 productive TCRbeta reads in total, an average of around 4.2 million reads per sample.

Library method: multiplex PCR. The sequencer was an Illumina HiSeq 2500. TCRbeta libraries were built by three rounds of nested PCR using primers (Table S4), following protocols modified from ARM-PCR. Before sequencing, PCR products of 200-500 bp were cut from the gel and purified using the QIAquick gel extraction kit. Per the original workflow: Reads were cleaned using Trimmomatic, were merged into complete CDR3 sequences using FLASH, and were assigned to V(D)J germline segments using MiTCR. Clonal diversity was computed as the inverse Simpson's index with VDJtools. In-frame sequences without a premature stop codon were defined as productive reads. TCRdb passed the public sequencing reads through fastp at Q25 and MiXCR, retaining productive beta sequences. Under each unique CDR3 protein, matching rows form one entry showing the most common genes and DNA. The V and J calls and clone size are TCRdb's, not the authors'. This sample is represented by approximately 100,000 distinct CDR3 sequences; roughly 80% of them were singletons. 37% of the sample comes from the top ten.

RNA was isolated from bulk unsorted tissue, and RNA quality was assessed with a NanoDrop ND-1000 and an Agilent 2100. All donors had newly diagnosed lung cancer, had not received prior chemotherapy, and were admitted for thoracic surgery in China between August and November 2014. Patients with previous radiotherapy or chemotherapy, or with another concurrent cancer, were excluded from the study. Pieces of surgical tissue measuring about 1-2.3 cm3 were kept in RNAlater solution and held at -80 degrees C until needed. About this clonotype: Its antigen remains undetermined. The junction differs from germline at one of its ends, possibly a read error.

The germline V gene (reference sequence) supplies CDR1 DFQATT and CDR2 SNEGSKA. The CDR3 starts with the cysteine, ends with the phenylalanine, and has 13 residues. The retained sequence is limited to the CDR3, 39 bases, with the frame set at the first base. Results the study describes overall, beyond this receptor: The cohort had only 15 or so patients, and the authors noted that larger samples and more detailed clinical data are needed. Tumor tissue showed significantly greater TCR diversity (inverse Simpson) than normal lung tissue (roughly 430 vs 170, P = 0.0075, Mann-Whitney U test). Peripheral blood was not sequenced, so blood TCRbeta repertoires in these lung cancer patients were not examined. The sequencing platform is not named in the methods, and unique molecular identifiers are not mentioned. The top 100 clones accounted for a significantly larger cumulative portion of the repertoire in normal lung than in tumor tissue. TCR diversity was significantly higher in younger patients, and greater tumor TCR diversity was associated with shorter overall survival and shorter disease-free survival.

The sequence was obtained from a woman in her sixties or seventies with non-small cell lung cancer. The material sequenced was lung tumor tissue. The chain joins TRBV20-1 to TRBJ2-1, with the D gene call left open. The DNA end is a closer match to TRBJ2-7, so the J assignment may be wrong. This receptor carries the CDR3 CSARRDQYNEQYF. The DNA sequence is as follows: TGCAGCGCTAGAAGGGATCAATACAATGAGCAGTACTTC.